This entry describes one T cell receptor beta chain. The target antigen is unknown. These data originate in a study of T cell repertoires in cytomegalovirus infection. About the study: TCR beta signatures that were public indicated CMV infection and matching HLA type.

V lost 0 bases and J lost 5; bases outside the gene matches: 13. This CDR3 region has 18 residues. The V gene's germline CDR1 is LGHNA and CDR2 YNFKEQ. TCRdb fed the reads into MiXCR, producing one record per CDR3 protein. The table has roughly 310,000 distinct CDR3 sequences, about 29% seen once. The chain couples TRBV4-2 to TRBJ2-1; 7 bases map to TRBD2. The clonotype was recovered from a human donor in good health (CMV status not recorded). Some clones in this sample may be carry-over from other donors' samples. The starting material was cultured PBMCs, obtained from culture after CMV antigen stimulation. CDR3 in amino acids: CASSQDRGPSGSNNEQFF. Written as DNA, the CDR3 is TGTGCCAGCAGCCAAGATCGAGGGCCTAGCGGTTCTAACAATGAGCAGTTCTTC.